The next 17 T cell receptor beta chains were all read from a single sample in a study of type 1 and type 2 diabetes patients. Amplification started from genomic DNA. The TCR beta CDR3 region was amplified using 30 forward and 13 reverse primers. MiXCR, applied by TCRdb to the multiplex PCR reads, yields one record per CDR3 protein. The data contain some 250,000 distinct CDR3 sequences, roughly 50% of them singletons. Sequencing input: peripheral blood mononuclear cells (PBMCs). The receptors here all came from a young man with type 2 diabetes.

The chain recombines TRBV6-6 with TRBJ2-1; D unresolved. The CDR3 length is 13 residues. Germline V gene sequence: CDR1 MNHNY, CDR2 SVGAGI (reference sequence). The ends were cut back, 2 bases at V and 5 bases at J, with 7 bases in the middle. Here the CDR3 reads CASSYLLDNEQFF. The CDR3 DNA reads as TGTGCCAGCAGTTACCTCTTGGACAATGAGCAGTTCTTC.

This rearrangement joins TRBV2 to TRBJ2-7; D possibly corresponds to TRBD1 (5 bases). Germline V gives CDR1 SNHLY, CDR2 FYNNEI. There are 13 residues in the CDR3. V lost 4 bases, J lost 4 bases, and 11 bases lay in between. The DNA for the CDR3 is TGTGCCAGCAGTGTCGACAGCGTATACGAGCAGTACTTC. Encoded protein: CASSVDSVYEQYF.

V usage is TRBV10-3 and J usage is TRBJ1-2, with 11 positions matching TRBD1. The CDR3 is made up of 17 amino acids. The junction had 9 bases not matched to a gene; V was cut back by 5 bases and J by 1 base. The germline gives CDR1 ENHRY, CDR2 SYGVKD. CDR3 residues: CAISWTGGAVSNYGYTF. CDR3 DNA: TGTGCCATCAGTTGGACAGGGGGCGCGGTAAGTAACTATGGCTACACCTTC.

The V call is TRBV4-2, the J call TRBJ2-3; D assignment may be TRBD1 or TRBD2 (6 bases each). Germline lookup yields CDR1 LGHNA and CDR2 YNFKEQ. This CDR3 contains 16 residues. The V end was cut by 0 bases, the J end by 2 bases, with 12 bases between. The DNA for the CDR3 is TGTGCCAGCAGCCAAGAGGAGGGGGACACCACAGATACGCAGTATTTT. Protein sequence: CASSQEEGDTTDTQYF.

The J gene is TRBJ2-2, the V gene TRBV10-3, with TRBD2 matching over 15 bases. The CDR3 spans 17 residues. The germline CDR1 and CDR2 sequences are ENHRY and SYGVKD. The V and J ends lost 1 base and 5 bases, in that order; junction bases with no gene match: 2. The CDR3 loop is CAISEFGLAGGTGELFF. CDR3 coding DNA: TGTGCCATCAGTGAGTTCGGACTAGCGGGGGGGACCGGGGAGCTGTTTTTT.

The V gene is TRBV5-1, the J gene TRBJ2-3; D may be TRBD2 (6 bases). The CDR3 has 16 amino acids. The ends were cut back, 6 bases at V and 6 bases at J, with 23 bases in the middle. Germline CDR1 is SGHRS and CDR2 is YFSETQ. The CDR3 region has the DNA TGCGCCAGCACCCTAATGGGGGGAACAGAGTGGGATACGCAGTATTTT. Its protein product is CASTLMGGTEWDTQYF.

This clonotype has only a few counts. This chain connects TRBV20-1 to TRBJ1-1, with D hard to call. The length of the CDR3 is 15 residues. Germline V gene lookup returns CDR1 DFQATT and CDR2 SNEGSKA (reference sequence). The V gene lost 5 bases and the J gene lost 0 bases, with 16 bases spanning the gap. In DNA, the CDR3 is TGCAGTGCTCGACGTCCGACGGGGTTGAACACTGAAGCTTTCTTT. Protein: CSARRPTGLNTEAFF.

About this clonotype: Because it lacks the conserved phenylalanine or tryptophan at the end, this CDR3 is likely a read error. The chain is built from TRBV4-3 and TRBJ2-5; 12 bases are a match to TRBD2. The CDR3 totals 15 residues. The trim removed 1 base at V and 4 bases at J, leaving 1 base unmatched. CDR1 and CDR2 (germline): LGHNA, YSLEER. CDR3 sequence (DNA): TGCGCCAGCAGCCAAGGGACTAGCGGGGTAGAGACCCAGTACTCC. Translated: CASSQGTSGVETQYS.

J is TRBJ1-2 and V is TRBV27; D not certain. CDR1 is MNHEY and CDR2 is SMNVEV in the germline V gene (reference sequence). With 8 bases removed from V and 0 bases from J, the gap between germline ends came to 4 bases. CDR3 length: 11 amino acids. DNA of the CDR3: TGTGCCAGCTATTCTAACTATGGCTACACCTTC. It translates to CASYSNYGYTF.

This sequence joins TRBV2 and TRBJ1-6; 10 nucleotides match TRBD1. CDR1 SNHLY and CDR2 FYNNEI come from the germline V gene. J gave up 8 bases and V 4 bases, and 5 bases lay outside the gene matches. The CDR3 consists of 15 residues. The CDR3 reads CASSGQGAKDSPLHF. CDR3 DNA: TGTGCCAGCAGTGGACAGGGGGCCAAAGATTCACCCCTCCACTTT.

V gene TRBV30 combines with J gene TRBJ2-7; 7 bases are a match to TRBD1. The CDR3 sequence is 14 residues long. CDR1 and CDR2 from the germline V gene are GTSNPN and SVGIG (reference sequence). The V segment lost 6 bases and the J segment 3 bases; nucleotides outside the gene matches: 11. The DNA for the CDR3 is TGTGCCTGTCGCCACAGGGGTAAGATCTACGAGCAGTACTTC. It translates to CACRHRGKIYEQYF.

The DNA of the CDR3 is TGCGCCAGCAGCCCTTGGAAGGAGAACACTGAAGCTTTCTTT. It is translated as CASSPWKENTEAFF. The V and J genes are TRBV5-1 and TRBJ1-1; D is undetermined. The germline gives CDR1 SGHRS, CDR2 YFSETQ. V was clipped by 4 bases and J by 1 base, with 11 bases between them. CDR3 length: 14 amino acids.

This sequence joins TRBV19 and TRBJ1-1; TRBD1 is a possible D gene (6 bases). There are 12 residues in the CDR3. V lost 6 bases to trimming and J lost 7 bases, with 12 bases between them. In germline, CDR1 is LNHDA, CDR2 SQIVND (reference sequence). The CDR3 nucleotides read TGTGCCAGTAGACATACAGGGAATGAAGCTTTCTTT. It encodes CASRHTGNEAFF.

J is TRBJ1-5 and V is TRBV19, with 11 bases aligning to TRBD1. This CDR3 is built from 16 residues. Germline V gene sequence: CDR1 LNHDA, CDR2 SQIVND (reference sequence). The trim removed 2 bases at V and 6 bases at J, leaving 6 bases unmatched. The CDR3 DNA is TGTGCCAGTAGTATATCCGGGACAGGGGGAGTTCAGCCCCAGCATTTT. It is translated as CASSISGTGGVQPQHF.

The chain recombines TRBV20-1 with TRBJ2-7; 7 bases are a match to TRBD2. CDR3 length: 16 amino acids. Germline V gene data show CDR1 as DFQATT and CDR2 as SNEGSKA (reference sequence). V lost 2 bases to trimming and J lost 5 bases; unmatched junction nucleotides: 15. CDR3 DNA: TGCAGTGCTAGATCCTCTGGAGCGGGATGGGGGAACGAGCAGTACTTC. It specifies CSARSSGAGWGNEQYF.

The V call is TRBV30, the J call TRBJ1-4; 7 bases agree with TRBD1. V lost 1 base to trimming and J lost 8 bases; unmatched junction nucleotides: 4. The CDR3 extends over 13 amino acids. Per germline, CDR1 GTSNPN and CDR2 SVGIG (reference sequence). CDR3 in amino acids: CAWSGTGLEKLFF. Written as DNA, the CDR3 is TGTGCCTGGAGTGGGACAGGCCTGGAAAAACTGTTTTTT.

The chain carries TRBV11-3 and TRBJ2-3; a weak D match, TRBD2 (6 bases). The V end was cut by 6 bases, the J end by 2 bases, with 9 bases between. In germline, CDR1 is SGHNT, CDR2 YENEEA. The CDR3 extends over 13 amino acids. The CDR3 is CASRRDPTDTQYF. In DNA, the CDR3 is TGTGCCAGCAGGCGGGACCCCACAGATACGCAGTATTTT. Drawing the rest from reference TRBV11-3 and TRBJ2-3, the complete variable domain is EAGVVQSPRYKIIEKKQPVAFWCNPISGHNTLYWYLQNLGQGPELLIRYENEEAVDDSQLPKDRFSAERLKGVDSTLKIQPAELGDSAVYLCASRRDPTDTQYFGPGTRLTVL.